Here is one T cell receptor (beta chain) with its context. The antigen it recognizes is unknown. Base qualities are missing; no much larger clone stands one base away. TCRbeta CDR3 regions were amplified from genomic DNA by means of the immunoSEQ Assay, a bias-controlled multiplex PCR. The study's processing was this. The number of nucleated cells in each sample was estimated by amplification of reference gene primers within the assay. Sequence reads were collapsed and filtered to measure the absolute abundance of every unique TCRbeta CDR3 rearrangement. Productive Simpson clonality was computed per sample as the square root of Simpson's diversity index over productive rearrangements. TCRdb's version of the immuneACCESS table is confined to in-frame rearrangements and falls short of the full clone set. An unresolved V gene accounts for under half of the shortfall where checked; the remainder is of unknown origin. That table furnishes V, J and clone size, whereas the DNA furnished D and trimming. In all, the sample holds more than 450,000 clones, and about 85% of those were seen once. The ten top clones hold around 0.64% of the sample.

The data originate from a study of blood T cell repertoires in COVID-19 (dated by TCRdb to 2018 to 2020). About the investigation overall: Samples from collaborators originated in the United States, Italy and Spain and spanned both the acute and convalescent phases of COVID-19. The prospective study material was composed of cDNA or gDNA derived from T cells, B-cell-depleted T cells, or PBMCs. Deeply sampled blood TCRbeta repertoires from subjects exposed to, actively infected with, or recovered from COVID-19 were included in the dataset. The repertoires were released in a freely available public database meant as a resource for research on the immune response to SARS-CoV-2. Samples were obtained from the ongoing ImmuneRACE study (first 160 participants) and from 1,254 subjects provided by 6 global collaborators. Nearly every sample came with metadata listing a de-identified subject ID, COVID-19 status, age in years and sex. Where available, HLA class I and class II types were obtained from metadata supplied by the sample provider rather than from assay-based typing.

General study outcomes and caveats: Clinical and demographic metadata were provided uncurated, with the amount varying by source and participant.

V is pared back by 0 bases and J by 7 bases, with 8 bases lying between the germline termini. The CDR3 goes from the cysteine to the phenylalanine over 14 residues. Of the read, only the CDR3 DNA is kept; its 42 bases are in frame from base 1. CDR1 and CDR2, per the germline V gene, are SGDLS and YYNGEE. Enrolling through a virtual design, the prospective study's participants ranged in age from roughly 18 to 95 years and lived across some 23 United States geographic areas. In the prospective study, participants were assigned to cohorts based on the clinical history participants reported in a screening survey and a study questionnaire. Recovered participants in ImmuneRACE Cohort 3 were defined as having two consecutive negative NP/OP PCR tests, clearance from a healthcare professional, or resolution of symptoms. In the prospective study, mobile phlebotomists collected whole blood, serum and a nasopharyngeal or oropharyngeal swab from each participant. Prospective study participants could optionally give additional blood draws and questionnaires over an approximately 2-month period. Before DNA extraction, prospective study blood samples were shipped either frozen or at room temperature.

Sequences were obtained from PBMCs or T cells enriched from blood (not recorded which). The rearrangement combines TRBV9 with TRBJ1-6; there is no confident call for the D gene. The sequence was obtained from a woman under 30 who had recovered from COVID-19. The DNA reads as follows: TGTGCCAGCAGCGTAGGGGGAGGGAATTCACCCCTCCACTTT. Its translation reads: CASSVGGGNSPLHF.